The 3 T cell receptor beta chains given below trace back to one sample, sequenced in a study of blood T cell repertoires in COVID-19. Here immunoSEQ multiplex PCR was the method, and the copy in TCRdb shows in-frame clones only, minus some. This table has 150,000 to 200,000 clones, around 73% appearing once. Sequenced sample: PBMCs or T cells enriched from blood (not recorded which). The receptors originated from a woman aged 50 to 65 who had recovered from COVID-19.

The V call is TRBV6-4, the J call TRBJ2-1, with a possible D match to TRBD1 (6 bases). V was trimmed by 2 bases and J by 8 bases, leaving 10 bases between them. Germline values: CDR1 MRHNA, CDR2 SNTAGT. CDR3 size: 13 residues. CDR3 residues: CASSDRRGYEQFF. CDR3 in DNA: TGTGCCAGCAGTGACCGCAGGGGCTATGAGCAGTTCTTC.

J is TRBJ2-7 and V is TRBV5-6, with 10 positions matching TRBD1. In germline, CDR1 is SGHDT, CDR2 YYEEEE. The CDR3 extends over 14 amino acids. The V and J ends lost 4 bases and 7 bases, in that order; junction bases with no gene match: 8. The CDR3 nucleotides are TGTGCCAGCAGCCGGGCGGGACAGGGGAGTGAGCAGTACTTC. Its protein is CASSRAGQGSEQYF.

The V call is TRBV5-8, the J call TRBJ1-4, with D possibly matching TRBD1 (6 bases). This CDR3 has 14 amino acids. Trimming cost V 0 bases and J 10 bases, with 13 bases left between them. The germline V gene has CDR1 SGHTS and CDR2 YDEGEE. DNA of the CDR3: TGTGCCAGCAGCTTGGTAGGGGGAATCGGAAAACTGTTTTTT. Translated, it gives CASSLVGGIGKLFF.